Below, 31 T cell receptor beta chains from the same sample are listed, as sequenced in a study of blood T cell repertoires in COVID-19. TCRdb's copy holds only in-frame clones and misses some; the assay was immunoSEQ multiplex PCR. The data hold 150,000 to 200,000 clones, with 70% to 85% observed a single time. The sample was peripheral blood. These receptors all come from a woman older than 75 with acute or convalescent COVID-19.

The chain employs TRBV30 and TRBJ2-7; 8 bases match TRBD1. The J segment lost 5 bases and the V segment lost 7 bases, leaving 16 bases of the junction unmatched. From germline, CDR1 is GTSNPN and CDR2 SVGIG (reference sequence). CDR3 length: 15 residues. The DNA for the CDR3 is TGTGCCTCGGCACGTGAGGACAGGGACTCGCACGAGCAGTACTTC. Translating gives CASAREDRDSHEQYF.

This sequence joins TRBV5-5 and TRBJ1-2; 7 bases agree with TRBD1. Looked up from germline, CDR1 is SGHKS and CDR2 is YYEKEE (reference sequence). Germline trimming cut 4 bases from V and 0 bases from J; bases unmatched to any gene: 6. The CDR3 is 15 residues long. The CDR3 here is CASSPSGQTNYGYTF. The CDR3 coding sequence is TGTGCCAGCAGCCCTTCGGGACAGACTAACTATGGCTACACCTTC.

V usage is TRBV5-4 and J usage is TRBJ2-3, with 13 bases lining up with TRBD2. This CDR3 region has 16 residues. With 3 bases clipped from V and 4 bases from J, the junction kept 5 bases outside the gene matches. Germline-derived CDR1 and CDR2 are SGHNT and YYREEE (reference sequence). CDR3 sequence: CASSSLAGGLSDTQYF. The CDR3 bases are TGTGCCAGCAGCTCACTAGCGGGGGGGCTTTCAGATACGCAGTATTTT.

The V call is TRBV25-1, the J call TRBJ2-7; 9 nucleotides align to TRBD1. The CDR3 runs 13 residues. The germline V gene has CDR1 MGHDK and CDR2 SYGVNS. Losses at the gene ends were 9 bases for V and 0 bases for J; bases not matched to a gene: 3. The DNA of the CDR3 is TGTGCCAGTGAACAGGGGGCCTCCTACGAGCAGTACTTC. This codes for CASEQGASYEQYF.

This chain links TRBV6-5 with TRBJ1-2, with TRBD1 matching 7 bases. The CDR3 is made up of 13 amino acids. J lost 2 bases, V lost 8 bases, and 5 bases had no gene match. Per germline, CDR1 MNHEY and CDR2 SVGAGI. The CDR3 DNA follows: TGTGCCAGCGGGAGACAGGGAAACTATGGCTACACCTTC. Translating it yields CASGRQGNYGYTF.

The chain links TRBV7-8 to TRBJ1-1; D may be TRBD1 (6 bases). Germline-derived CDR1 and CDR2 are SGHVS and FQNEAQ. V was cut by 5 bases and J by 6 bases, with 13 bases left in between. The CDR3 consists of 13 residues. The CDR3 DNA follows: TGTGCCAGCAGCCGGGCGGGGGCCGCTGAAGCTTTCTTT. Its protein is CASSRAGAAEAFF.

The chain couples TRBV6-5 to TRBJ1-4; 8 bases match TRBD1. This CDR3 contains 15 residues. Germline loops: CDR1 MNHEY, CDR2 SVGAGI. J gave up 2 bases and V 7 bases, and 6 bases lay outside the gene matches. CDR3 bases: TGTGCCAGCAAGTTCAGGGACAGGACTAATGAAAAACTGTTTTTT. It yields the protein CASKFRDRTNEKLFF.

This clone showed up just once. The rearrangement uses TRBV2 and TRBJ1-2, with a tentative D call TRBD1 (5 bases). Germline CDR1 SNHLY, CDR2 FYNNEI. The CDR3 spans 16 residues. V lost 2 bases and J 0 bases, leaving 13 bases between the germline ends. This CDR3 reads CASSEIKGLTNYGYTF. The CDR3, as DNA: TGTGCCAGCAGTGAAATTAAGGGACTTACTAACTATGGCTACACCTTC.

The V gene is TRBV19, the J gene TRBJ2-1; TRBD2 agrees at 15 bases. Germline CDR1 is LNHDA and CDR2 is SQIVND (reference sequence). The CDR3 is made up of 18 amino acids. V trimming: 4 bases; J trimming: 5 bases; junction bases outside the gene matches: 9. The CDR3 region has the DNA TGTGCCAGTAGTACGGGACTAGCGGGGGGCCTTCGGCACAATGAGCAGTTCTTC. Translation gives CASSTGLAGGLRHNEQFF.

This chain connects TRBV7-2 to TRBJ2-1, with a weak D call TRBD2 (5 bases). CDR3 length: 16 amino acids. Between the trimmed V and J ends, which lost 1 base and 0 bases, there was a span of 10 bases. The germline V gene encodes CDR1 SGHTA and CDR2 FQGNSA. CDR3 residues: CASSLEAASSYNEQFF. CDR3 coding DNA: TGTGCCAGCAGCTTAGAAGCGGCTAGCTCCTACAATGAGCAGTTCTTC.

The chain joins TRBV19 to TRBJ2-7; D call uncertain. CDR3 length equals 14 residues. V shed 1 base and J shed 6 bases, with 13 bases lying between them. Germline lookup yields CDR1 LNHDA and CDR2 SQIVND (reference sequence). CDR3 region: CASSIGYSGSEQYF. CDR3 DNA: TGTGCCAGTAGTATAGGGTACTCGGGTTCCGAGCAGTACTTC.

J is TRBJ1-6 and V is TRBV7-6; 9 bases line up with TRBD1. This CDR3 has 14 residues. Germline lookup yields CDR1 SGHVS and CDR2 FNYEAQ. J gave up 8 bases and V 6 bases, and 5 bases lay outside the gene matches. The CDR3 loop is CASRPGTGYSPLHF. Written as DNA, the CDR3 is TGTGCCAGCAGGCCCGGGACAGGGTATTCACCCCTCCACTTT. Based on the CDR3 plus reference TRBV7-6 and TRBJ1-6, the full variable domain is GAGVSQSPRYKVTKRGQDVALRCDPISGHVSLYWYRQALGQGPEFLTYFNYEAQQDKSGLPNDRFSAERPEGSISTLTIQRTEQRDSAMYRCASRPGTGYSPLHFGNGTRLTVT.

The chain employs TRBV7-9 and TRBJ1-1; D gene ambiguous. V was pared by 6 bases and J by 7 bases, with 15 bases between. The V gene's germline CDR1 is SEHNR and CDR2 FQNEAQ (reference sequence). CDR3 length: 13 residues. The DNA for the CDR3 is TGTGCCAGCAGGCCAGTCACGGGAGTTGAAGCTTTCTTT. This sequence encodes CASRPVTGVEAFF.

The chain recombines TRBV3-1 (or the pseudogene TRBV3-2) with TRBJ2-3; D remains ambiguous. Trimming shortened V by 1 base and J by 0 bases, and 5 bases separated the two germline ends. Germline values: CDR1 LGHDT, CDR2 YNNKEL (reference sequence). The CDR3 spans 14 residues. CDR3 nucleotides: TGTGCCAGCAGCCAAGGACTTAGCACAGATACGCAGTATTTT. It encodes CASSQGLSTDTQYF.

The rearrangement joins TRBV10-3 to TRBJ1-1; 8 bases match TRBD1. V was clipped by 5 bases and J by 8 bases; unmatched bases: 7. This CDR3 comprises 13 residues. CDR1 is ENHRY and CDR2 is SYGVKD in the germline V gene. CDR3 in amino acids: CAISSRTGGEAFF. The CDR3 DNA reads TGTGCCATCAGTAGTCGTACAGGGGGAGAAGCTTTCTTT.

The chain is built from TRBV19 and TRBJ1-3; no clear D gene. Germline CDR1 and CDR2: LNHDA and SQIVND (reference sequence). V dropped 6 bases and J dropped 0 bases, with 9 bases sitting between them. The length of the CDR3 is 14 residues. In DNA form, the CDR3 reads TGTGCCAGTAGCTTCGCGTCCTCTGGAAACACCATATATTTT. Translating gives CASSFASSGNTIYF.

The CDR3 DNA sequence: TGTGCCAGCAGTTTACAGGGACAGGGTCACACCATATATTTT. Protein product: CASSLQGQGHTIYF. The V call is TRBV27, the J call TRBJ1-3, with 9 bases aligning to TRBD1. Trimming took 2 bases from V and 8 from J; bases not matched to a gene: 4. This CDR3 is built from 14 residues. Germline V gene lookup returns CDR1 MNHEY and CDR2 SMNVEV (reference sequence).

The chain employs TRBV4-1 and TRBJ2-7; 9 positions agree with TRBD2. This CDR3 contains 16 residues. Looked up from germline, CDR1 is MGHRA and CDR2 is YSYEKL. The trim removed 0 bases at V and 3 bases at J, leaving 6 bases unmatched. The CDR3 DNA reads TGCGCCAGCAGCCAAGAGACCCTAGCGGGGAGCTACGAGCAGTACTTC. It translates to CASSQETLAGSYEQYF.

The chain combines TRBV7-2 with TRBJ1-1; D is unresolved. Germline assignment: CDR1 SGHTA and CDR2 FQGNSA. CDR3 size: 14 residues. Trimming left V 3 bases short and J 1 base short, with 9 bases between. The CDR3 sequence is CASSFSPGNTEAFF. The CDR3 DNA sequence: TGTGCCAGCAGCTTTTCCCCAGGGAACACTGAAGCTTTCTTT.

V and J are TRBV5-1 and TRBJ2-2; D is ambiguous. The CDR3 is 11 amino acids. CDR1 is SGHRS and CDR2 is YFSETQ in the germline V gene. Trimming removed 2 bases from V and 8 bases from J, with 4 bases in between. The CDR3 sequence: CASSFGGELFF. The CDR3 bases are TGCGCCAGCAGCTTCGGTGGGGAGCTGTTTTTT.

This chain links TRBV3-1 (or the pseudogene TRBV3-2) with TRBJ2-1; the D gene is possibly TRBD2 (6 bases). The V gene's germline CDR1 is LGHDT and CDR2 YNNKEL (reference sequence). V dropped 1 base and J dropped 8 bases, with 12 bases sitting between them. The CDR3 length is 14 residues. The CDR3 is CASSQGLGFYEQFF. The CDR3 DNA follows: TGTGCCAGCAGCCAAGGACTAGGGTTTTATGAGCAGTTCTTC.

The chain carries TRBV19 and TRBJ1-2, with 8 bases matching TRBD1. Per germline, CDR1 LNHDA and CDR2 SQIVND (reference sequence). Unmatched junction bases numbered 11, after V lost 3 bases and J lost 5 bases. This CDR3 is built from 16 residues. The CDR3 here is CASSIAQGAGAYGYTF. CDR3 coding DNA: TGTGCCAGTAGTATCGCCCAGGGGGCAGGGGCTTATGGCTACACCTTC.

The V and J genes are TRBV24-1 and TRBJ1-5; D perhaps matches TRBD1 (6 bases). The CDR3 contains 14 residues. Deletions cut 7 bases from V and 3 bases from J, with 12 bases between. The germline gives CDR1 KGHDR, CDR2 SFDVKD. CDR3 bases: TGTGCCACCAGCGCAGGGGATCTCAATCAGCCCCAGCATTTT. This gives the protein CATSAGDLNQPQHF.

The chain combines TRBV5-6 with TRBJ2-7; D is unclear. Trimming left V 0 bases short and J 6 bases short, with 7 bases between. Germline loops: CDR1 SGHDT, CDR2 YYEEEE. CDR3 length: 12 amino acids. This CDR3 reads CASSLAGGEQYF. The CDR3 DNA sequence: TGTGCCAGCAGCTTGGCCGGCGGCGAGCAGTACTTC.

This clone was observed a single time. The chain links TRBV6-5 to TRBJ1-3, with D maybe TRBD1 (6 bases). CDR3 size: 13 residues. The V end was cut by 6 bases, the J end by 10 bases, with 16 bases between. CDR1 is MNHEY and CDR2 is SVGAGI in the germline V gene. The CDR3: CASSPGGQQTIYF. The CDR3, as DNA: TGTGCCAGCAGCCCCGGGGGGCAGCAAACCATATATTTT.

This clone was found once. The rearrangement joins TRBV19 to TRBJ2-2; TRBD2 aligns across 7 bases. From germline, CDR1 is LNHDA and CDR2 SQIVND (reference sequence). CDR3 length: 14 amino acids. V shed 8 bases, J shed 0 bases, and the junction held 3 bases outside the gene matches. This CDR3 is CASGTSANTGELFF. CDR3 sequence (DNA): TGTGCCAGTGGAACTAGCGCGAACACCGGGGAGCTGTTTTTT.

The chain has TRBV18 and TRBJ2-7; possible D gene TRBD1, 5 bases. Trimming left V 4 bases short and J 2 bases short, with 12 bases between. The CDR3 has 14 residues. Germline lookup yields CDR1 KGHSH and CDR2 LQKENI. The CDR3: CASSQDISTYEQYF. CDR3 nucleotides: TGTGCCAGCTCACAGGACATATCCACCTACGAGCAGTACTTC.

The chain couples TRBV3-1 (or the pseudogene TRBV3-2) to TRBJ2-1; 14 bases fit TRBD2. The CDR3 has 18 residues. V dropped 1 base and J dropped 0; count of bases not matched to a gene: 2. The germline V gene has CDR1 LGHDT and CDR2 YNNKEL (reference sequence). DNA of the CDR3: TGTGCCAGCAGCCAAGGGACTAGCGGGAGGACCTCCTACAATGAGCAGTTCTTC. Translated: CASSQGTSGRTSYNEQFF.

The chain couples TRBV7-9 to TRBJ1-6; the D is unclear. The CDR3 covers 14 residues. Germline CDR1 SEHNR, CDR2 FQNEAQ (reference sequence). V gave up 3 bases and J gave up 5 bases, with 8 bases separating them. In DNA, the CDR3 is TGTGCCAGCAGCTTGACACCTGATAATTCACCCCTCCACTTT. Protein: CASSLTPDNSPLHF.

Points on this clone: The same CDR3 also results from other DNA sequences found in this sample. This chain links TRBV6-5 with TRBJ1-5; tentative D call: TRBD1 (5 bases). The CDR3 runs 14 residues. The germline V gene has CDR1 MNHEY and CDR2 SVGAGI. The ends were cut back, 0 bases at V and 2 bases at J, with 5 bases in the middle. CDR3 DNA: TGTGCCAGCAGTTACTCAGGGGGCAATCAGCCCCAGCATTTT. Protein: CASSYSGGNQPQHF.

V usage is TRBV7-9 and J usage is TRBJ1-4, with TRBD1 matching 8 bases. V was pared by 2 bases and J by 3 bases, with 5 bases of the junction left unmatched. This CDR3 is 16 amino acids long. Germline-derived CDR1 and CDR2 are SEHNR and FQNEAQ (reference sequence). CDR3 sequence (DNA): TGTGCCAGCAGCTTATTAGGACAGGGCGCTAATGAAAAACTGTTTTTT. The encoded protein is CASSLLGQGANEKLFF.